This T cell receptor (beta chain) was identified in a study of ipilimumab plus nivolumab after autologous stem cell transplantation. Study summary: Myeloma patients were high-risk transplant-naive or relapsed within 3 years of first autologous transplant.

Starting 14 to 28 days after autologous transplant, ipilimumab 1 mg/kg was given. The CDR3 runs 17 residues. Trimming took 5 bases from V and 1 from J, leaving 19 bases between them. Germline lookup yields CDR1 SGHTA and CDR2 FQGTGA. Study-wide results and caveats: Per the authors, repertoire, Treg and microbiota data justify further study.

Of note for this clone: Its cognate antigen is unknown.

Sequencing used immunoSEQ multiplex PCR; TCRdb keeps in-frame clones, though not all of them. The data hold approximately 5,000 clones, with about 63% observed a single time. The sequences come from PBMCs, collected in a trial of ipilimumab plus nivolumab as post-transplant consolidation. The chain uses TRBV7-3 and TRBJ2-3, with a possible D match to TRBD2 (7 bases). This TCR derives from a male donor with multiple myeloma. The CDR3 spells CASSAIGGGAGTDTQYF. CDR3 coding DNA: TGTGCCAGCAGCGCGATAGGGGGAGGGGCAGGCACAGATACGCAGTATTTT.